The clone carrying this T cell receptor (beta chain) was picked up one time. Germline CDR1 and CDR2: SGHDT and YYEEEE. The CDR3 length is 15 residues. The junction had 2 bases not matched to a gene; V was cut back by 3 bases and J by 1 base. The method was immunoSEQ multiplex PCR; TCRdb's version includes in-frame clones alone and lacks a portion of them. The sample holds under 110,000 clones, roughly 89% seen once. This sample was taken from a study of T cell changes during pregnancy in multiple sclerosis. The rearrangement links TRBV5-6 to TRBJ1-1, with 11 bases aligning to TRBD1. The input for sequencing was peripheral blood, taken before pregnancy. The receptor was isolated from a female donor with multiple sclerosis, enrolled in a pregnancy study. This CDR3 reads CASSWTGGANTEAFF. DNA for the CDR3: TGTGCCAGCAGCTGGACAGGGGGCGCGAACACTGAAGCTTTCTTT.